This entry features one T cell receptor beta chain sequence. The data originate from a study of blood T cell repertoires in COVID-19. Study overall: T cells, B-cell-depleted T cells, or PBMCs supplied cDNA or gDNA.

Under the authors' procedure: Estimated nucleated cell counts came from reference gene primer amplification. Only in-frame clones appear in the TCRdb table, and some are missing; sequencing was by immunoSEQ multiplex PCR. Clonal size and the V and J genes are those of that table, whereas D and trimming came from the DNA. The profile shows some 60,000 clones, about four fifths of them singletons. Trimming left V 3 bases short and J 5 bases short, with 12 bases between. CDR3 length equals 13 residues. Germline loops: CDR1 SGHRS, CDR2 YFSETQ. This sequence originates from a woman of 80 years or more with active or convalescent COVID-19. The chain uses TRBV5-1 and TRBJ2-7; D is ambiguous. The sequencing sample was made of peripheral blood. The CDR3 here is CASSSRIGNEQYF. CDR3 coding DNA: TGCGCCAGCAGCTCGCGGATAGGCAACGAGCAGTACTTC.